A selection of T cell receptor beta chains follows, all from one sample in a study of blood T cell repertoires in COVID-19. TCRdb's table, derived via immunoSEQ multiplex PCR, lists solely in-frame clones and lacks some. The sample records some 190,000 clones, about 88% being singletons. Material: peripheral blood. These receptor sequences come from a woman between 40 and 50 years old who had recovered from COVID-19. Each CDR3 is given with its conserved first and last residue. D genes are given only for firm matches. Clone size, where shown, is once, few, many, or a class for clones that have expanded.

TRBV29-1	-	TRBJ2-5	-	TGCAGCGTGGCACCCGGGACTTTCCAAGAGACCCAGTACTTC	CSVAPGTFQETQYF
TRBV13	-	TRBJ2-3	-	TGTGCCAGCAGCTCTTCTAGGGGAACGCAGTATTTT	CASSSSRGTQYF
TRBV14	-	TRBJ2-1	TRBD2	TGTGCCAGCAGCCCGGGACTAGGGTCCTACAATGAGCAGTTCTTC	CASSPGLGSYNEQFF
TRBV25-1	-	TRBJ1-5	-	TGTGCCAGCCCCACCAGTCGGCAGGGAAGTTGGCAGCCCCAGCATTTT	CASPTSRQGSWQPQHF
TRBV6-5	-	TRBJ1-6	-	TGTGCCAGCAGTTTAAGTCACTGGGGGGGAAATTCACCCCTCCACTTT	CASSLSHWGGNSPLHF
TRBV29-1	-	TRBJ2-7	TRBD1	TGCAGCGTTGCTTTAACAGGGGGGCGCGAGCAGTACTTC	CSVALTGGREQYF
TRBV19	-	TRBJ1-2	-	TGTGCCAGTAGTATTGAGACAGCATACTTCTATGGCTACACCTTC	CASSIETAYFYGYTF
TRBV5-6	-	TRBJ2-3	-	TGTGCCAGCAGCAGGCCGGGAACAGATACGCAGTATTTT	CASSRPGTDTQYF
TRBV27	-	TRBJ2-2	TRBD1	TGTGCCAGCAGTTCCCACAGGGGTAGCACCGGGGAGCTGTTTTTT	CASSSHRGSTGELFF
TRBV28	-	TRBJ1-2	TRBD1	TGTGCCAGCAGCCCGGGACAGGCCTACTATGGCTACACCTTC	CASSPGQAYYGYTF
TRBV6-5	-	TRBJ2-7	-	TGTGCCAGCAGAAACAGCCAAACCTACGAGCAGTACTTC	CASRNSQTYEQYF
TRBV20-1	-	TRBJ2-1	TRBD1	TGCAGTGCAAACAGGGGCAATGAGCAGTTCTTC	CSANRGNEQFF
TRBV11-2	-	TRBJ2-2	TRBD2	TGTGCCAGCAGCTTAGGCTCAGCGGGATTCACCGGGGAGCTGTTTTTT	CASSLGSAGFTGELFF
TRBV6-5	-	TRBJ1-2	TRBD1	TGTGCCAGCAGTTACAGGGGGCGCGAGTTGGGGTATGGCTACACCTTC	CASSYRGRELGYGYTF
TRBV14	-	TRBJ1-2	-	TGTGCCAGCAGCCACGCAACGGGAGCTTGGGGCTACACCTTC	CASSHATGAWGYTF
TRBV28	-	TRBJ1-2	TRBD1	TGTGCCAGCAGTTGGGGGACAGAGAACTATGGCTACACCTTC	CASSWGTENYGYTF
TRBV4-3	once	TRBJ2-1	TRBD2	TGCGCCAGCAGCCAAGATTTTTTCACATATCGGGCTAGCGGTTACAATGAGCAGTTCTTC	CASSQDFFTYRASGYNEQFF
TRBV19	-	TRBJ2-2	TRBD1	TGTGCCAGTAGTACCCAAACAGGGGTCGGGAACACCGGGGAGCTGTTTTTT	CASSTQTGVGNTGELFF
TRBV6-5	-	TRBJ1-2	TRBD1	TGTGCCAGCAGTCGCATCGGGACAGGGTATGGCTACACCTTC	CASSRIGTGYGYTF
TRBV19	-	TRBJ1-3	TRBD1	TGTGCCAGTAGCCAAAACCTACCGGCAGGGGGTACTGGAAACACCATATATTTT	CASSQNLPAGGTGNTIYF
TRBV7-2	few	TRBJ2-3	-	TGTGCCAGCAGCTCCAGTATGCCCACAGATACGCAGTATTTT	CASSSSMPTDTQYF
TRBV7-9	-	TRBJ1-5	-	TGTGCCAGCAGCGCCTGGGGGGGTATAGAGCGCAATCAGCCCCAGCATTTT	CASSAWGGIERNQPQHF
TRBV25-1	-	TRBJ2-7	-	TGTGCCAGCAGGGATCAAATGGGGGGCTACGAGCAGTACTTC	CASRDQMGGYEQYF
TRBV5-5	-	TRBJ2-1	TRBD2	TGTGCCAGCAGCTTACCCCAGCTAGGGACTAGCGCTAGATACAATGAGCAGTTCTTC	CASSLPQLGTSARYNEQFF
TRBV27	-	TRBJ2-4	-	TGTGCCAGCAGTTTGACCCCTACGGGAAACATTCAGTACTTC	CASSLTPTGNIQYF
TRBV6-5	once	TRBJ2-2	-	TGTGCCAGCAGCATCTATGGGGGCAACACCGGGGAGCTGTTTTTT	CASSIYGGNTGELFF
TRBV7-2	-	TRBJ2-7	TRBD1	TGTGCCAGCAGCTTAGGTTGGGGGACAGAGTCTTACGAGCAGTACTTC	CASSLGWGTESYEQYF
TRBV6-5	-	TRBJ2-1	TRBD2	TGTGCCACCACTAGCGGGATTTCCTACAATGAGCAGTTCTTC	CATTSGISYNEQFF
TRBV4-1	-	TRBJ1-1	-	TGCGCCAGCAGCCAAGCCCCCCCGGGGAACACTGAAGCTTTCTTT	CASSQAPPGNTEAFF
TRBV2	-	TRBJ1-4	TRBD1	TGTGCCAGCAGTAGACAGGGGGCGCGGGAAAAACTGTTTTTT	CASSRQGAREKLFF
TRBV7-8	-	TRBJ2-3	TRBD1	TGTGCCAGCAGCTTCCGGGACAGGGGTGGAGATACGCAGTATTTT	CASSFRDRGGDTQYF
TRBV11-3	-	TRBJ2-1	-	TGTGCCAGCAGCTTACTAGCTGTATCCTACAATGAGCAGTTCTTC	CASSLLAVSYNEQFF
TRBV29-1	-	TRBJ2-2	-	TGCAGCGTTGAAGGAGCCGGGCGGGGCACCGGGGAGCTGTTTTTT	CSVEGAGRGTGELFF
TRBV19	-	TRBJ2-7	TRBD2	TGTGCCAGTAGTCTCCTAGCGGGTTCCTACGAGCAGTACTTC	CASSLLAGSYEQYF
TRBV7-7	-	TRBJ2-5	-	TGTGCCAGCAGCTCCGTCCAGGTTGGAGAGACCCAGTACTTC	CASSSVQVGETQYF
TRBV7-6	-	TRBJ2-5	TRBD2	TGTGCCAGCAGCTTAGGATCCGGGAGGGGGCAAGAGACCCAGTACTTC	CASSLGSGRGQETQYF
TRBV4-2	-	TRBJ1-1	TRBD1	TGTGCCAGCAGCCAAAGACAGGGAGGCAAGCGGGACACTGAAGCTTTCTTT	CASSQRQGGKRDTEAFF
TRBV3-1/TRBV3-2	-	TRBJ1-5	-	TGTGCCAGCAGCCAAGTCCCAGGGGATCAGCCCCAGCATTTT	CASSQVPGDQPQHF
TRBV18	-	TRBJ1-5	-	TGTGCCAGCTCACCCCAGGATAATAGCAATCAGCCCCAGCATTTT	CASSPQDNSNQPQHF
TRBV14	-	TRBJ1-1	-	TGTGCCAGCAGCCAAGGGGCAGCCACTGAAGCTTTCTTT	CASSQGAATEAFF
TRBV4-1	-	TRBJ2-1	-	TGCGCCAGCAGCCAAGTGGATACCGGGAATGAGCAGTTCTTC	CASSQVDTGNEQFF
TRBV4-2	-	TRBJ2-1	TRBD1	TGTGCCAGCAGCCAAGTTCAGACAGGGGACTACAATGAGCAGTTCTTC	CASSQVQTGDYNEQFF